This TCR beta chain was sequenced for a study of blood T cell repertoires in COVID-19. Turning to the study itself: The United States, Italy and Spain were the sources of the acute and convalescent COVID-19 samples. T cells, B-cell-depleted T cells, or PBMCs supplied cDNA or gDNA.

In the authors' workflow: Reference gene primer amplification gave estimated nucleated cell counts. Produced via immunoSEQ multiplex PCR; TCRdb's table is partial and in-frame only. That table is the source of V, J and clone size, and D and trimming were worked out from the DNA. Of approximately 120,000 clones listed, around 70% are singletons. The clonotype originates from an elderly man with COVID-19, enrolled during active disease. The specimen sequenced was peripheral blood.

The CDR3 DNA sequence: TGTGCCAGCAGCAAAGATCTGCAGGGGTCGGGCACAGATACGCAGTATTTT. Protein sequence: CASSKDLQGSGTDTQYF. V gene TRBV21-1 combines with J gene TRBJ2-3; no check of the table's D call, TRBD1, against the DNA was made. TRBV21-1 is deemed a pseudogene. The CDR3 length is 17 residues.